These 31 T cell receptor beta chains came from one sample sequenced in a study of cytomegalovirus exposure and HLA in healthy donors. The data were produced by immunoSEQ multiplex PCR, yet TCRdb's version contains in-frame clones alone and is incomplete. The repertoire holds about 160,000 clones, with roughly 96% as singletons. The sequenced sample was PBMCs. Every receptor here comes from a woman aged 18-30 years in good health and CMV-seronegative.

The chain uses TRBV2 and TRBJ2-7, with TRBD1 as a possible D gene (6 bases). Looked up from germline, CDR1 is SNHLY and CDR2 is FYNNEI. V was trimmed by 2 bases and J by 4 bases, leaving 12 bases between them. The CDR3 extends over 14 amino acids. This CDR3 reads CASSERGTPYEQYF. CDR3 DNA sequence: TGTGCCAGCAGTGAAAGGGGGACACCTTACGAGCAGTACTTC.

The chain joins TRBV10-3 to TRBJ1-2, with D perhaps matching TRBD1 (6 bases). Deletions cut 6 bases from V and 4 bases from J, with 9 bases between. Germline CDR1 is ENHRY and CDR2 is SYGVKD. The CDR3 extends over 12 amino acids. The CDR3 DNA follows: TGTGCCATCAGGGGGACACCCTATGGCTACACCTTC. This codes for CAIRGTPYGYTF.

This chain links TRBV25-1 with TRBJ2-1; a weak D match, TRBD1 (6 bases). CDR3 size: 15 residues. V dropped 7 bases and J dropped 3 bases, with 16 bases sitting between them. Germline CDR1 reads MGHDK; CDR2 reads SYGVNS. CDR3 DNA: TGTGCCAGCAAATCTGACAGAGGGGGCTACAATGAGCAGTTCTTC. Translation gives CASKSDRGGYNEQFF.

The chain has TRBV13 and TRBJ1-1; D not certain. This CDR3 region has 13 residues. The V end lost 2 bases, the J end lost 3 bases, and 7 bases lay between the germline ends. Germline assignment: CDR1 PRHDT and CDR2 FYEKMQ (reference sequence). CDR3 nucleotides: TGTGCCAGCAGCTTACCTCCGGACACTGAAGCTTTCTTT. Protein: CASSLPPDTEAFF.

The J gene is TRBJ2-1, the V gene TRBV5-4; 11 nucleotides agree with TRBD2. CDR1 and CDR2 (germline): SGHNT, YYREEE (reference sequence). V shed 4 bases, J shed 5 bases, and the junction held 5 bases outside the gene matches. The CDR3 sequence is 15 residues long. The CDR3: CASSAGTSGNNEQFF. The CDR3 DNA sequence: TGTGCCAGCAGCGCGGGGACTAGCGGAAACAATGAGCAGTTCTTC.

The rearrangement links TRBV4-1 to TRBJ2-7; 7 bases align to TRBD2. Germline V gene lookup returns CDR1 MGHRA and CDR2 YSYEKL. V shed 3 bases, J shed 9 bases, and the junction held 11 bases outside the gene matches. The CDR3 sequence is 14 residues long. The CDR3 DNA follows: TGCGCCAGCAGCCAGCCCTATGGGAGGGAATTGCAGTACTTC. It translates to CASSQPYGRELQYF.

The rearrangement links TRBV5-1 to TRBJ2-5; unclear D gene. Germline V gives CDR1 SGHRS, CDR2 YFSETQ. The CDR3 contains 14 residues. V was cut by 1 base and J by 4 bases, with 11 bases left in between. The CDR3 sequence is CASSLYETGETQYF. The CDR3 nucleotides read TGCGCCAGCAGCTTGTACGAAACGGGAGAGACCCAGTACTTC.

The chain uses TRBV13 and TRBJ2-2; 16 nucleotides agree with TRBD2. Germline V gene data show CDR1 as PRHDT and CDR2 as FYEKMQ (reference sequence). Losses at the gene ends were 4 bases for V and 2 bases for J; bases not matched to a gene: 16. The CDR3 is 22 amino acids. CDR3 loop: CASSSINPGTSGGALNTGELFF. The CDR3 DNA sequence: TGTGCCAGCAGCTCAATCAACCCCGGGACTAGCGGGGGGGCCCTAAACACCGGGGAGCTGTTTTTT.

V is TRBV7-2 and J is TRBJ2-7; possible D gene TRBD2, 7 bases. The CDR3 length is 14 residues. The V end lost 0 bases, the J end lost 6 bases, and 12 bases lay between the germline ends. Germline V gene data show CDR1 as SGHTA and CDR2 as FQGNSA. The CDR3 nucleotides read TGTGCCAGCAGCTTAGCGGGGGGGCCGTCCGAGCAGTACTTC. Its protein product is CASSLAGGPSEQYF.

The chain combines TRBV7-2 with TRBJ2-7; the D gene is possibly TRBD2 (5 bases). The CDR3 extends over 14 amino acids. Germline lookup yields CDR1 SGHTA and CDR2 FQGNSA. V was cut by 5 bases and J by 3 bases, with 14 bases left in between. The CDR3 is CASSQHIGVYEQYF. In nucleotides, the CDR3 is TGTGCCAGCAGCCAACATATCGGGGTCTACGAGCAGTACTTC.

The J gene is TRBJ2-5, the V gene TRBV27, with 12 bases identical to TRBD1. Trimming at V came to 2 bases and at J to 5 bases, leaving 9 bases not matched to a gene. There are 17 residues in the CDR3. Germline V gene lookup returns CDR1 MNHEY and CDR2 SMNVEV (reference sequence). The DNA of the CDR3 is TGTGCCAGCAGTTTAAAGTCCGGGACAGGGGGCTTTGAGACCCAGTACTTC. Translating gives CASSLKSGTGGFETQYF.

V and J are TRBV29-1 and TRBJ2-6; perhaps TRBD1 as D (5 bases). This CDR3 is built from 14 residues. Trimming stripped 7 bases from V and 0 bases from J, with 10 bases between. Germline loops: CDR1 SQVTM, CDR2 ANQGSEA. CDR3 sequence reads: CSAIRASGANVLTF. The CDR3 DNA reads TGCAGCGCTATCAGGGCCTCTGGGGCCAACGTCCTGACTTTC.

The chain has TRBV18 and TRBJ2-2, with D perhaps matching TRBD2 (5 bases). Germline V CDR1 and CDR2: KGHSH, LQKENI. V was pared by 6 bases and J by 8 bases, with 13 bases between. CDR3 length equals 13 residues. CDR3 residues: CASSPSGKGELFF. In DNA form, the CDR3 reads TGTGCCAGCTCCCCCTCCGGGAAGGGGGAGCTGTTTTTT.

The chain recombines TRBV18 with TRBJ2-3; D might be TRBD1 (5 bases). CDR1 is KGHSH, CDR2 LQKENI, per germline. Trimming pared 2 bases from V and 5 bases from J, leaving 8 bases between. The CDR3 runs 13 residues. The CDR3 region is CASSPTGLDTQYF. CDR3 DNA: TGTGCCAGCTCACCAACAGGCCTAGATACGCAGTATTTT.

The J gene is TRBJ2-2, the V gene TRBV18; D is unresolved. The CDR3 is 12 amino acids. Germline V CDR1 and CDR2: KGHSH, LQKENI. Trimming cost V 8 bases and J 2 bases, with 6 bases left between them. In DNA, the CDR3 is TGTGCCAGCCCGGTAAACACCGGGGAGCTGTTTTTT. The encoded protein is CASPVNTGELFF. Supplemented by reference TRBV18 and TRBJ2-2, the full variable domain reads NAGVMQNPRHLVRRRGQEARLRCSPMKGHSHVYWYRQLPEEGLKFMVYLQKENIIDESGMPKERFSAEFPKEGPSILRIQQVVRGDSAAYFCASPVNTGELFFGEGSRLTVL.

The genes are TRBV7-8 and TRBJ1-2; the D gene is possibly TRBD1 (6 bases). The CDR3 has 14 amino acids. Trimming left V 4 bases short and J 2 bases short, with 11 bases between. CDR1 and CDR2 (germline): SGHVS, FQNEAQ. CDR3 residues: CASSSHQGNYGYTF. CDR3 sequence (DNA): TGTGCCAGCAGCTCCCACCAGGGGAACTATGGCTACACCTTC.

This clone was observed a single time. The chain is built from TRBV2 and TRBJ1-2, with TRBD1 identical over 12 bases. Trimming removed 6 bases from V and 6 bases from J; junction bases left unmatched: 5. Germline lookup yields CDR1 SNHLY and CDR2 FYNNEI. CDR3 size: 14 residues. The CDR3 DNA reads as TGTGCCAGCAGGGGACAGGGGGCCGTGGATGGCTACACCTTC. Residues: CASRGQGAVDGYTF.

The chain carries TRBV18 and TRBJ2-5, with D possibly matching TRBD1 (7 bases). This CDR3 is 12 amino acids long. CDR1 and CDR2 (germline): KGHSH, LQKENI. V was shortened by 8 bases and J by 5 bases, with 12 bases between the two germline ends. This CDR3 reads CASHQGGETQYF. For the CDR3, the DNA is TGTGCCAGCCACCAGGGGGGTGAGACCCAGTACTTC.

The CDR3 DNA reads TGTGCCAGCAGTGACGGGACAGGGCGGGGCACTGAAGCTTTCTTT. This codes for CASSDGTGRGTEAFF. The rearrangement uses TRBV2 and TRBJ1-1; 9 bases match TRBD1. Germline CDR1 SNHLY, CDR2 FYNNEI. V trimming: 3 bases; J trimming: 4 bases; junction bases outside the gene matches: 6. The CDR3 is 15 residues long.

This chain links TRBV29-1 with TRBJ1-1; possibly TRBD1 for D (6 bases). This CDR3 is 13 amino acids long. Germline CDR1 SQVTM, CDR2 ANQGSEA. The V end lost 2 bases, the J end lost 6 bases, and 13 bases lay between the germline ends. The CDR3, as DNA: TGCAGCGTTGAATCCACAGGGAAAGCTGAAGCTTTCTTT. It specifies CSVESTGKAEAFF.

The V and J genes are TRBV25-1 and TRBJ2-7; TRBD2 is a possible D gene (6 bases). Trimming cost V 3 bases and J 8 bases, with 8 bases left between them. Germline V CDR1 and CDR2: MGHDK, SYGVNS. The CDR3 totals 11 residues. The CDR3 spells CASSERTKQYF. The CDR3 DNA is TGTGCCAGCAGTGAGAGGACTAAGCAGTACTTC.

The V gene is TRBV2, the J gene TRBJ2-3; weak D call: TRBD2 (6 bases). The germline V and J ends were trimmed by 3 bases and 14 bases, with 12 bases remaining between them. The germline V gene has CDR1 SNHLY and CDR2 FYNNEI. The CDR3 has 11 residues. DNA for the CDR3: TGTGCCAGCAGTGAGGGGGGACTCCCGTATTTT. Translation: CASSEGGLPYF.

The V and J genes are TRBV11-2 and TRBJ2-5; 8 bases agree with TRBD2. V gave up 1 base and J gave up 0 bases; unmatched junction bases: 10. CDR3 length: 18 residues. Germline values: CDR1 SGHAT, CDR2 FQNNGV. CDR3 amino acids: CASSLGGGPIPYQETQYF. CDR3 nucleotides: TGTGCCAGCAGCTTAGGCGGGGGGCCGATACCGTACCAAGAGACCCAGTACTTC.

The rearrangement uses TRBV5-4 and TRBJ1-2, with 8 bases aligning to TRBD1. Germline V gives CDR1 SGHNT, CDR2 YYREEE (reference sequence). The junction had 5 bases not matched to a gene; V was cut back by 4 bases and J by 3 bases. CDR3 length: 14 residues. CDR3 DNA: TGTGCCAGCAGCCACCCGGACAGGGACTATGGCTACACCTTC. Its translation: CASSHPDRDYGYTF.

The CDR3 nucleotides read TGTGCCAGCAGCCCCCTGGCAGGGGCGGTAAACGAGCAGTACTTC. Translation: CASSPLAGAVNEQYF. The rearrangement links TRBV14 to TRBJ2-7, with D maybe TRBD1 (6 bases). The CDR3 has 15 residues. Germline V gives CDR1 SGHDN, CDR2 FVKESK. The germline V and J ends were trimmed by 4 bases and 5 bases, with 18 bases remaining between them.

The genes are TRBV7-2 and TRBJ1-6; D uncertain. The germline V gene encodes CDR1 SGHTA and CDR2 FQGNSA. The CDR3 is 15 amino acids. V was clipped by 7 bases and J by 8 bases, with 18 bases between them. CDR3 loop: CASTPRGGWDSPLHF. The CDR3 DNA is TGTGCCAGCACCCCCCGGGGAGGATGGGATTCACCCCTCCACTTT. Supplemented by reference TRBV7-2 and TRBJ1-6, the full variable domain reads GAGVSQSPSNKVTEKGKDVELRCDPISGHTALYWYRQSLGQGLEFLIYFQGNSAPDKSGLPSDRFSAERTGGSVSTLTIQRTQQEDSAVYLCASTPRGGWDSPLHFGNGTRLTVT.

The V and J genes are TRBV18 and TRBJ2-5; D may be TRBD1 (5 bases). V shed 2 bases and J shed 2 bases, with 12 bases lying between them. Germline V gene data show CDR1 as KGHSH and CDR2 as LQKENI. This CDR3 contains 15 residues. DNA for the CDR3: TGTGCCAGCTCACCAGAGGCAGGGTCGCAAGAGACCCAGTACTTC. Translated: CASSPEAGSQETQYF.

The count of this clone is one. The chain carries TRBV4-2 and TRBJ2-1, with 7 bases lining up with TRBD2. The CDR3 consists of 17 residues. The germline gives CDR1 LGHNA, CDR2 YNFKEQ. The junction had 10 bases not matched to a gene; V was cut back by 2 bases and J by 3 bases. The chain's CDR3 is CASSQRLAGTIYNEQFF. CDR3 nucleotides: TGTGCCAGCAGCCAAAGACTAGCCGGGACTATCTACAATGAGCAGTTCTTC.

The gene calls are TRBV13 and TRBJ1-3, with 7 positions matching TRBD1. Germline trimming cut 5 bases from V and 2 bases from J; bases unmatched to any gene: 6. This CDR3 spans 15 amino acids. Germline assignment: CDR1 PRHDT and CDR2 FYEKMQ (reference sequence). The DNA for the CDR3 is TGTGCCAGCAGCCAGGACAGGCGACCTGGAAACACCATATATTTT. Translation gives CASSQDRRPGNTIYF. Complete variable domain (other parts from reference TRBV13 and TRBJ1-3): AAGVIQSPRHLIKEKRETATLKCYPIPRHDTVYWYQQGPGQDPQFLISFYEKMQSDKGSIPDRFSAQQFSDYHSELNMSSLELGDSALYFCASSQDRRPGNTIYFGEGSWLTVV.

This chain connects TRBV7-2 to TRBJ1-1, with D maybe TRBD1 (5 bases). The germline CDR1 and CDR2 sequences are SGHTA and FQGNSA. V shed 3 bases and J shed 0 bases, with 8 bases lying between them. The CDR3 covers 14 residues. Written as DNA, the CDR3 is TGTGCCAGCAGCTTTGGGGCTATGAACACTGAAGCTTTCTTT. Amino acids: CASSFGAMNTEAFF.

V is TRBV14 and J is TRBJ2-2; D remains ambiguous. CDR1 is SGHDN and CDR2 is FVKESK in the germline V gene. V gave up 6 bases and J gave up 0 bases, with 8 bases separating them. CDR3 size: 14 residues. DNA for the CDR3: TGTGCCAGCAGGAACAGTGCGAACACCGGGGAGCTGTTTTTT. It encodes CASRNSANTGELFF.